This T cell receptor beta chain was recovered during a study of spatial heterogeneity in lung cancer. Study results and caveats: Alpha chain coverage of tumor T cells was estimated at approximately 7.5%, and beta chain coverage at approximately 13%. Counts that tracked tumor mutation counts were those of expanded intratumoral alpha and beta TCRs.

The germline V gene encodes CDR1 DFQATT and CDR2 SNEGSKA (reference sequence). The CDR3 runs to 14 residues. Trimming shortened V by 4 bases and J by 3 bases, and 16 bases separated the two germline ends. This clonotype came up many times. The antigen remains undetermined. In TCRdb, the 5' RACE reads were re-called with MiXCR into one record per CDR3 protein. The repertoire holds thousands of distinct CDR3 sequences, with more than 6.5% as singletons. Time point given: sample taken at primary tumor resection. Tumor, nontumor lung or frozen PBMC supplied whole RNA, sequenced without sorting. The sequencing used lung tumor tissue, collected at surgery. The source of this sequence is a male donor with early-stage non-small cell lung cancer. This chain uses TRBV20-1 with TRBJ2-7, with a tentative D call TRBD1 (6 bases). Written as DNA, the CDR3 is TGCAGTGCTAAGAAGTCAGGGGCGTTCTACGAGCAGTACTTC. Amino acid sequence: CSAKKSGAFYEQYF.